This T cell receptor (beta chain) was sequenced during a study of beta chain features in type 1 diabetes. Overall study results and limits: Shortening of TCRB CDR3s, moderate but significant, appeared in all four CD4+ subsets of Type 1 diabetes patients.

Expressed TCRB transcripts got sequenced, as all isolated RNA was reverse transcribed. The protocol was immunoSEQ multiplex PCR, while the TCRdb copy is restricted to in-frame clones and leaves out a portion. Of 250,000 to 300,000 clones listed, roughly 8% are singletons. A word on this clone: What it binds is unknown. The junction departs from the called germline gene at one end, perhaps through a read error.

CDR3 size: 14 residues. Germline V CDR1 and CDR2: LNHDA, SQIVND (reference sequence). The clonotype originates from a woman between 18 and 29 years old in good health. This chain joins TRBV19 and TRBJ2-3; TRBD2 agrees at 8 bases. The sequencing input was central memory CD4+ T cells from blood. The CDR3 loop reads CASRIGLATDTQYF. CDR3 bases: TGTGCCAGTAGGATAGGACTAGCCACAGATACGCAGTATTTT.